The entry below describes one T cell receptor (beta chain). The DNA ends 3 residues before the CDR3 does, and the rest of the CDR3 is filled in from the germline J gene. V shed 6 bases, J shed 5 bases, and the junction held 1 base outside the gene matches. This CDR3 is 13 amino acids long. The germline gives CDR1 SEHNR, CDR2 FQNEAQ (reference sequence). Cervical HPV DNA detected by MY09/MY11 PCR, typed by dot-blot. This sample is drawn from a study of T cells in women clearing cervical HPV infection. Data came from immunoSEQ multiplex PCR; TCRdb stores just in-frame clones and leaves some out. The sample's table shows fewer than 30,000 clones.

The specimen was blood buffy coat. The receptor was isolated from a woman between 18 and 70 years old with a cervical HPV16 infection that either progressed to CIN3+ or cleared (not recorded which). The V and J genes are TRBV7-9 and TRBJ1-4; 9 bases fit TRBD1. The DNA read from the CDR3 is TGTGCCAGCAGGACAGGGGGGAATGAAAAA. This encodes CASRTGGNEK. The whole CDR3 sequence reads CASRTGGNEKLFF.